The rows below give T cell receptor beta chains drawn from one sample of a study of CD8 T cells in ankylosing spondylitis. From the 5' RACE reads, TCRdb called clonotypes with MiXCR, one entry per CDR3 protein. The sample yields a few hundred thousand distinct CDR3 sequences, approximately 17% seen once. The sample was blood, either unsorted or a sorted T cell fraction (not recorded which). These receptor sequences come from a male donor with ankylosing spondylitis. Each CDR3 is given with its conserved first and last residue. Each record gives: D gene, clone size, J gene, V gene, CDR3 protein, CDR3 DNA. D genes are given only for firm matches. The size field is filled for only some rows; it gives once, few, many or a size class.

>TRBD2|few|TRBJ2-7|TRBV20-1
CSARKGLAGVSYEQYF
TGCAGTGCTAGAAAGGGACTAGCGGGAGTTAGTTACGAGCAGTACTTC
>TRBD2|few|TRBJ2-7|TRBV2
CASSEGTSGIYEQYF
TGTGCCAGCAGTGAGGGGACTAGCGGGATCTACGAGCAGTACTTC
>TRBD1|.|TRBJ1-2|TRBV20-1
CSAMTGRRGYGYTF
TGCAGTGCAATGACAGGGAGACGTGGCTATGGCTACACCTTC
>.|.|TRBJ2-2|TRBV6-1
CASKTVLQNTGELFF
TGTGCCAGCAAGACGGTACTCCAGAACACCGGGGAGCTGTTTTTT
>TRBD1|few|TRBJ2-6|TRBV5-1
CASSFTGTGTSGANVLTF
TGCGCCAGCAGCTTCACCGGGACAGGAACCTCTGGGGCCAACGTCCTGACTTTC
>.|.|TRBJ1-4|TRBV20-1
CSAYTGGREKLFF
TGCAGTGCCTATACAGGCGGACGGGAAAAACTGTTTTTT
>.|.|TRBJ1-5|TRBV20-1
CSARARTNSNQPQHF
TGCAGTGCTAGGGCCCGGACAAATAGCAATCAGCCCCAGCATTTT
>.|.|TRBJ1-4|TRBV3-1
CASSQDSGGGINEKLFF
TGTGCCAGCAGCCAAGATTCGGGGGGGGGGATTAATGAAAAACTGTTTTTT
>TRBD2|.|TRBJ2-2|TRBV5-1
CASSPRTSGSVTGELFF
TGCGCCAGCAGCCCGAGGACTAGCGGGAGTGTTACCGGGGAGCTGTTTTTT
>.|few|TRBJ1-4|TRBV11-3
CASSSGAQDEKLFF
TGTGCCAGCAGCTCCGGGGCACAGGATGAAAAACTGTTTTTT
>.|.|TRBJ1-1|TRBV20-1
CSARKRQQNTEAFF
TGCAGTGCTAGAAAACGACAGCAGAACACTGAAGCTTTCTTT
>.|few|TRBJ2-5|TRBV2
CASSGGGAETQYF
TGTGCCAGCAGTGGGGGGGGGGCAGAGACCCAGTACTTC
>.|few|TRBJ1-1|TRBV4-1
CASSQVRGKTEAFF
TGCGCCAGCAGCCAAGTACGGGGAAAGACTGAAGCTTTCTTT
>.|few|TRBJ2-3|TRBV7-2
CASSLIDTQYF
TGTGCCAGCAGCCTGATAGATACGCAGTATTTT
>TRBD1|.|TRBJ1-1|TRBV25-1
CASSASGQGATKAFF
TGTGCCAGCAGTGCGTCGGGACAGGGGGCAACAAAAGCTTTCTTT
>TRBD2|.|TRBJ2-3|TRBV7-8
CASSKRGGGKTDTQYF
TGTGCCAGCAGCAAGAGGGGCGGGGGGAAAACAGATACGCAGTATTTT
>TRBD1|.|TRBJ1-4|TRBV5-1
CASSYGTGARDEKLFF
TGCGCCAGCAGCTACGGGACAGGGGCGCGGGATGAAAAACTGTTTTTT
>.|.|TRBJ2-2|TRBV10-3
CAAKTGTGELFF
TGTGCCGCCAAAACAGGGACCGGGGAGCTGTTTTTT
>.|.|TRBJ2-2|TRBV7-7
CASSTTTNPRVPGELFF
TGTGCTAGCAGCACAACGACTAACCCCAGGGTCCCCGGGGAGCTGTTTTTT
>.|many|TRBJ2-5|TRBV15
CATSTTGTYQETQYF
TGTGCCACCAGTACGACCGGGACTTACCAAGAGACCCAGTACTTC
>.|many|TRBJ1-1|TRBV5-1
CASSLAGNTEAFF
TGCGCCAGCAGCTTGGCCGGGAACACTGAAGCTTTCTTT
>TRBD2|few|TRBJ2-7|TRBV28
CASTRGGTSYEQYF
TGTGCCAGCACTCGCGGGGGAACTTCCTACGAGCAGTACTTC
>TRBD1|few|TRBJ2-7|TRBV20-1
CSAETPQGAALREQYF
TGCAGTGCTGAAACCCCGCAGGGGGCTGCGCTTAGAGAGCAGTACTTC
>TRBD2|few|TRBJ2-2|TRBV12-3/TRBV12-4
CASSLPLAANTGELFF
TGTGCCAGCAGTCTCCCTCTAGCGGCGAACACCGGGGAGCTGTTTTTT
>TRBD2|many|TRBJ2-2|TRBV6-5
CASRLAGGSDGELFF
TGTGCCAGCAGATTAGCGGGGGGGAGTGACGGGGAGCTGTTTTTT
>.|.|TRBJ1-5|TRBV6-1
CASRRNSESNQPQHF
TGTGCCAGCAGACGCAATTCCGAGAGCAATCAGCCCCAGCATTTT
>TRBD2|few|TRBJ2-2|TRBV9
CASSFGLAGDTGELFF
TGTGCCAGCAGCTTCGGACTAGCGGGGGACACCGGGGAGCTGTTTTTT
>TRBD1|.|TRBJ1-1|TRBV12-3/TRBV12-4
CASSLGNFRGTEAFF
TGTGCCAGCAGTTTGGGCAATTTCAGGGGGACTGAAGCTTTCTTT
>.|.|TRBJ2-3|TRBV9
CASSPRIREDTQYF
TGTGCCAGCAGCCCTCGGATTAGGGAGGATACGCAGTATTTT
>TRBD1|.|TRBJ1-2|TRBV5-1
CASSPGQGMSYGYTF
TGCGCCAGCAGCCCCGGACAGGGGATGAGCTATGGCTACACCTTC
>.|few|TRBJ2-2|TRBV3-1
CASSRPGVVGNTGELFF
TGTGCCAGCAGCCGTCCAGGGGTCGTTGGCAACACCGGGGAGCTGTTTTTT
>.|.|TRBJ2-2|TRBV3-1
CASTRGRELFF
TGTGCCAGCACTAGGGGCCGGGAGCTGTTTTTT
>.|many|TRBJ1-2|TRBV29-1
CSVDIPLGASAGYTF
TGCAGCGTTGATATCCCTCTGGGGGCGAGTGCGGGCTACACCTTC
>TRBD2|.|TRBJ2-5|TRBV7-2
CASSLEGLASETQYF
TGTGCCAGCAGCTTAGAGGGACTAGCGTCAGAGACCCAGTACTTC
>.|few|TRBJ2-2|TRBV5-1
CASSKQVTGELFF
TGCGCCAGCAGTAAACAGGTCACCGGGGAGCTGTTTTTT
>TRBD1|.|TRBJ1-2|TRBV5-1
CASSFIPTGGDHGYTF
TGCGCCAGCAGCTTTATCCCCACAGGGGGCGACCATGGCTACACCTTC
>.|.|TRBJ2-3|TRBV7-2
CASSEPPGDTQYF
TGTGCCAGCAGCGAACCTCCCGGGGACACGCAGTATTTT
>TRBD1|once|TRBJ1-5|TRBV18
CASSPGTGNAIQPQHF
TGTGCCAGCTCACCAGGGACAGGGAATGCGATTCAGCCCCAGCATTTT
>.|.|TRBJ2-1|TRBV20-1
CSAPTGTYNEQFF
TGCAGTGCCCCTACCGGAACCTACAATGAGCAGTTCTTC
>TRBD1|few|TRBJ2-1|TRBV12-3/TRBV12-4
CASSRGTGGSFF
TGTGCCAGCAGTCGCGGTACAGGGGGCAGTTTCTTC
>TRBD2|.|TRBJ2-1|TRBV2
CASTKSGRKDEQFF
TGTGCCAGCACGAAAAGCGGGAGGAAGGATGAGCAGTTCTTC
>TRBD2|.|TRBJ2-1|TRBV7-2
CASSLGTKGLGRSNEQFF
TGTGCCAGCAGCTTAGGCACTAAAGGACTAGGGCGTAGCAATGAGCAGTTCTTC
>TRBD2|few|TRBJ2-7|TRBV3-1
CASSQDQGSGVSYEQYF
TGTGCCAGCAGCCAAGATCAGGGTAGCGGGGTCTCCTACGAGCAGTACTTC
>.|few|TRBJ1-5|TRBV28
CASSLRGGPGTNQPQHF
TGTGCCAGCAGTTTAAGGGGCGGGCCGGGGACAAATCAGCCCCAGCATTTT
>.|few|TRBJ2-1|TRBV29-1
CSVRRGVRSNEQFF
TGCAGCGTCCGCCGCGGGGTCCGGTCTAATGAGCAGTTCTTC
>TRBD1|few|TRBJ1-1|TRBV7-8
CASSPKDRVVEAFF
TGTGCCAGCAGCCCAAAGGACAGGGTAGTAGAAGCTTTCTTT
>.|once|TRBJ1-2|TRBV6-2/TRBV6-3
CASSYSTAWVNYGYTF
TGTGCCAGCAGTTACTCGACTGCGTGGGTTAACTATGGCTACACCTTC
>TRBD1|many|TRBJ1-2|TRBV20-1
CSASPGTGVDGYTF
TGCAGTGCTTCCCCCGGGACAGGCGTCGATGGCTACACCTTC
>.|few|TRBJ2-3|TRBV20-1
CSSAAHPQPGQSARDTQYF
TGCAGTTCAGCCGCCCATCCCCAACCCGGCCAGAGTGCAAGGGATACGCAGTATTTT
>.|.|TRBJ1-1|TRBV5-1
CASSLEGLNTEAFF
TGCGCCAGCAGCTTGGAGGGGTTGAACACTGAAGCTTTCTTT
>.|few|TRBJ2-7|TRBV27
CASSLSGQKAYEQYF
TGTGCCAGCAGTTTGAGTGGGCAGAAAGCCTACGAGCAGTACTTC
>.|.|TRBJ1-5|TRBV7-9
CASSLATGRGNQPQHF
TGTGCCAGCAGCTTAGCTACAGGGAGGGGCAATCAGCCCCAGCATTTT
>.|few|TRBJ2-1|TRBV2
CASGGYGATNNEQFF
TGTGCCAGCGGGGGATACGGGGCGACAAATAATGAGCAGTTCTTC
>.|.|TRBJ1-1|TRBV11-2
CASSLDLPAGEAFF
TGTGCCAGCAGCTTAGACCTCCCCGCAGGGGAAGCTTTCTTT
>.|few|TRBJ1-2|TRBV4-1
CASSQEIQGANYGYTF
TGCGCCAGCAGCCAAGAAATACAGGGAGCTAACTATGGCTACACCTTC